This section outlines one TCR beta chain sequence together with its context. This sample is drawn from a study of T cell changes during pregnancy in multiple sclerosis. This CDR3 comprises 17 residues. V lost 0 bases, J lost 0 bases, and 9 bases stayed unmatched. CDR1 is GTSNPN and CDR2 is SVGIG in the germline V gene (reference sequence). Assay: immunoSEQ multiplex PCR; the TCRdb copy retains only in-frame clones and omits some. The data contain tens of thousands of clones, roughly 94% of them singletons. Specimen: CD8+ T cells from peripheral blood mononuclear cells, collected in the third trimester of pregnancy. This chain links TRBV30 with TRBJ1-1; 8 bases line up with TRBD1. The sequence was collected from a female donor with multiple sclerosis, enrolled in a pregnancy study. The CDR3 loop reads CAWSVRQGWGVNTEAFF. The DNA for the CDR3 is TGTGCCTGGAGTGTACGACAGGGGTGGGGCGTGAACACTGAAGCTTTCTTT.